The entry below describes one T cell receptor beta chain. The antigen is not known. The data were taken from a study of metastatic and nonmetastatic thyroid tumors. Study as a whole: Repertoire data that came from the blood and tumor or nodule tissue of malignant and benign thyroid patients were compared. Whole-study results and caveats: Compared with benign nodules, malignant thyroid tumors were reported to have significantly higher TCR beta diversity in both blood and tumor.

There were no patients who had received any treatment before thyroid surgery. The CDR3 totals 12 residues. The germline V and J ends were trimmed by 7 bases and 6 bases, with 12 bases remaining between them. Germline V lookup: CDR1 SGHAT, CDR2 FQNNGV. As originally analysed: The study built a papillary thyroid cancer distant-metastasis classifier from CDR3 differences across clinicopathological groups. TCRdb re-analyzed the PCR reads through MiXCR. TCRdb's processing, not the authors', yielded these V and J calls. The sample includes tens of thousands of clones, under 25% of them seen just once. The receptor was derived from a female donor with papillary thyroid cancer or a benign thyroid nodule (not recorded which). Some clones in this sample may be carry-over from other donors' samples. The sample taken for sequencing was blood. The genes are TRBV11-2 and TRBJ1-1; D gene uncertain. The CDR3 nucleotides are TGTGCCAGCAACTTCGGCGGGTCTGAAGCTTTCTTT. This gives the protein CASNFGGSEAFF.